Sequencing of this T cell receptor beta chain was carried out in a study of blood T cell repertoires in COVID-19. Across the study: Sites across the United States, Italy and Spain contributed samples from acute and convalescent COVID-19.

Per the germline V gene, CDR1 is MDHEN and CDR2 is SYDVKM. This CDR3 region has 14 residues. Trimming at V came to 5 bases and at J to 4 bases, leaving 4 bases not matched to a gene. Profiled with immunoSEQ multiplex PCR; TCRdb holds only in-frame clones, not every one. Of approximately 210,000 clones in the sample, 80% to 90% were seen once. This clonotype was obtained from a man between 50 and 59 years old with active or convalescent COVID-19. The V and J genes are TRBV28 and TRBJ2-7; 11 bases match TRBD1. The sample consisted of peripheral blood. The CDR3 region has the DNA TGTGCCAGCAGTCGGACAGGGGGCGGGTACGAGCAGTACTTC. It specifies CASSRTGGGYEQYF.